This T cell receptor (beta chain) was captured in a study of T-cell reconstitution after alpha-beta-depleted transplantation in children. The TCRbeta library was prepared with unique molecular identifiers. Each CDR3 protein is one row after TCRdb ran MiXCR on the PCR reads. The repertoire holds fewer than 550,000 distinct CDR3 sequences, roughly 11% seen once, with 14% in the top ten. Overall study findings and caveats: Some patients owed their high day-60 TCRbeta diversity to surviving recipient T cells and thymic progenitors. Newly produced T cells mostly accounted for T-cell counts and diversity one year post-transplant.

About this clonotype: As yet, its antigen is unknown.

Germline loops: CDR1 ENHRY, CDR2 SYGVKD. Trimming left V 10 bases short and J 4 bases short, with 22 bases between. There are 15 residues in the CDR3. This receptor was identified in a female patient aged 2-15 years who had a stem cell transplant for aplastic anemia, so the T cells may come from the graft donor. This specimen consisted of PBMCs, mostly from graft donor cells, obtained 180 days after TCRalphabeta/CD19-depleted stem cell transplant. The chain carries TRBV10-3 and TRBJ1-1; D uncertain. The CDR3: CATRPLRGSSTEAFF. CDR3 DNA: TGTGCCACCCGACCTTTGCGGGGATCAAGCACTGAAGCTTTCTTT.